This TCR beta chain was captured in a study of blood T cells in healthy people across ages (dated by TCRdb to the mid-2010s). Looking at the study overall: Template switching captured roughly one uniquely barcoded TCR beta cDNA molecule per two T cells in model experiments. To avoid experimental bias, donors of different ages were spread randomly across the sequencing lanes. Using deep sequencing normalized with unique cDNA molecular identifiers, the study measured how TCR beta repertoire diversity changes with age. Two additional independent replicas of 1 million unique cDNA reads from the same blood draw were analyzed for two donors (one aged 18 to 29 and one aged 80 or older). Donors were grouped into four age groups: young (average approximately 15 years), middle-aged (roughly 37), aged (roughly 62) and long-lived (approximately 81). Study-level results and caveats: Observed TCR beta diversity per million T cells fell roughly linearly with age, and a significant reduction was already apparent by age around 40. Donor CMV infection status was unknown, potentially confounding age-related changes in expanded clonotypes. Conclusive comparison of naive and antigen-experienced compartments was prevented by the profiling of bulk unsorted PBMCs. Estimates of total diversity based on one million sequenced T cells were regarded as lower bounds and as underestimates. Compared with the aged group, more naive CD4+ T cells, fewer expanded clones and increased TCR diversity were shown by the long-lived group, suggesting age selection. The percentage of naive T cells measured by flow cytometry correlated strongly with observed TCR beta diversity.

Libraries were prepared through 5' RACE. The listed sequencing device is Illumina HiSeq 2500. A second about 7 to 11 cycle PCR used a sample-barcoded 5' primer and a J-beta primer mix. A unique molecular identifier was introduced onto each TCR beta cDNA molecule by a template-switch 5' adaptor carrying 12 random nucleotides. Each sample yielded at least 3 million CDR3-containing paired-end reads. The Mint cDNA synthesis kit, primed by a TRBC-specific oligonucleotide, was used to synthesize first-strand cDNA from all RNA. After uracil-DNA glycosylase treatment, a first 18-cycle PCR used universal primers M1SS and BC2_uni_R on all cDNA. In the authors' own workflow: For normalization, 1 million high-quality reads were randomly selected from each sample, with every read carrying a distinct molecular identifier. Reads sharing molecular identifiers were discarded rather than binned into consensus sequences. MiTCR, set to a Q25 quality threshold and the strictest error-elimination algorithm, was used for CDR3 identification, clonotype clustering and error correction. A nonparametric unseen species model using Euler transformation provided a lower-bound estimate of total TCR beta diversity. The public reads were reprocessed in TCRdb via fastp at Q25 and MiXCR, keeping in-frame beta chains. Each record represents a unique CDR3 protein, reported with the most common genes and DNA among its rows. In this record, the V and J calls reflect TCRdb's handling and not the investigators' own analysis. Here the sample has 890,000 or so distinct CDR3 sequences; about 62% occur a single time. The ten top clones hold 28% of the sample.

Taken from the germline V gene, the CDR1 and CDR2 loops are MNHNS and SASEGT. The CDR3 runs 15 residues from the cysteine to the phenylalanine. Of all the DNA, just the CDR3 is kept, 45 bases in frame from base 1. Germline trimming: 4 bases from V, 9 bases from J; junction bases outside gene matches: 10. Donors were 39 systemically healthy Caucasian individuals from Russia aged 6 to 90 years. Around 10 milliliters of peripheral blood were collected from each donor into EDTA-treated Vacutainer tubes. Ficoll-Paque density-gradient centrifugation was used to isolate PBMCs, with at least 7 million obtained per sample. Trizol reagent was used to extract total RNA from PBMCs, with at least 5.5 micrograms per sample. Naive CD45RAhigh/CD27high T cell percentages were measured by flow cytometry on a PBMC aliquot from every donor. Note on this clonotype: Its specific antigen is unknown. Per-base quality was not reported, and no clone a single base away is much larger than it.

Sequencing was performed on blood. This chain is built from TRBV6-1 and TRBJ2-4, and TRBD1 matches 9 of the central bases. The sequence derives from a man aged 25-45 years in good health. The CDR3 corresponds to CASSGKDRGRSIQYF. Read as DNA, the sequence is TGTGCCAGCAGTGGAAAGGACAGGGGACGGAGCATTCAGTACTTC.